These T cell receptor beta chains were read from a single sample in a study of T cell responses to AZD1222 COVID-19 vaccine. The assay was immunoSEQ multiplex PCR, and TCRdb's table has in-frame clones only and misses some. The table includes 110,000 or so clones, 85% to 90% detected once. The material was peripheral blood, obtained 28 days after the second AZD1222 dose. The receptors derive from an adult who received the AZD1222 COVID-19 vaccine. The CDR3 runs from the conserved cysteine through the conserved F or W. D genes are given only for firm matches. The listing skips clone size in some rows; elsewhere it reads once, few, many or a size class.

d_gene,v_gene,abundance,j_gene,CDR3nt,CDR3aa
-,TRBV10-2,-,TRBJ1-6,TGCGCCAGCAGTGGGGAACAGGGTACCTATAATTCACCCCTCCACTTT,CASSGEQGTYNSPLHF
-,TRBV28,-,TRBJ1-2,TGTGCCAGCAGTTTGGGATTGTTCTATGGCTACACCTTC,CASSLGLFYGYTF
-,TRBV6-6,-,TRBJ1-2,TGTGCCAGCAGTCCCGGGACATCATGGGACTATGGCTACACCTTC,CASSPGTSWDYGYTF
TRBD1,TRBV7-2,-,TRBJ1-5,TGTGCCAGCAGTCGTAGGGGGCACAATCAGCCCCAGCATTTT,CASSRRGHNQPQHF
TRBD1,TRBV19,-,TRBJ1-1,TGTGCCAGTAGTATCGCAACAGGGGGCTCGCACACTGAAGCTTTCTTT,CASSIATGGSHTEAFF
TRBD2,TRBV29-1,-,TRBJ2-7,TGCAGCGTTGGCTTCAGCGGGAGGTTACCCTACGAGCAGTACTTC,CSVGFSGRLPYEQYF
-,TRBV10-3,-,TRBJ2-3,TGTGCCATCAGTGAATTCGTAGCGGATACGCAGTATTTT,CAISEFVADTQYF
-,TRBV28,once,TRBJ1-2,TGTGCCAGCAGTCCTCTCATTATTTTGTCTGGCTACACCTTC,CASSPLIILSGYTF
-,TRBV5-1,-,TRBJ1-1,TGCGCCAGCAGCTGGGAAGGGACGAAAGGTGAAGCTTTCTTT,CASSWEGTKGEAFF
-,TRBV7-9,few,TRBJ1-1,TGTGCCAGCAGCCCCGGGGCGGTCACTGAAGCTTTCTTT,CASSPGAVTEAFF
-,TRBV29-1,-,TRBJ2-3,TGCAGCGCGTCAAGGGGCGCAGATACGCAGTATTTT,CSASRGADTQYF
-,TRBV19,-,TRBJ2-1,TGTGCCAGTAGTTGGCCAATCCAGTTCTTC,CASSWPIQFF
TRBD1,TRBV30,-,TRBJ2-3,TGTGCCTGGAGTAAGCGAACAGGGGGACCCAGGGGTCCCCCAGATACGCAGTATTTT,CAWSKRTGGPRGPPDTQYF
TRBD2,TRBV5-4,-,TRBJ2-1,TGTGCCAGCAGCCTTAGCGGGAGCTCCTACAATGAGCAGTTCTTC,CASSLSGSSYNEQFF
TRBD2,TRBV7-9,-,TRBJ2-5,TGTGCCAGCAGCTTGGGACTAGCGGGAGTCACGGAGACCCAGTACTTC,CASSLGLAGVTETQYF
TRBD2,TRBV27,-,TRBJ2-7,TGTGCCAGCAGATTTGGGACTAGCGGGAGCTACGAGCAGTACTTC,CASRFGTSGSYEQYF